This T cell receptor (beta chain) was identified in a study of blood T cell repertoires in COVID-19. Assay: immunoSEQ multiplex PCR; the TCRdb copy retains only in-frame clones and omits some. The table shows about 310,000 clones, with 80% to 90% occurring only once. Categorization into cohorts depended on clinical history that participants reported. Sequenced sample: PBMCs or T cells enriched from blood (not recorded which). The sequence came from a man aged 25 to 40 who had recovered from COVID-19.

The CDR3 is CASSRTGSGANVLTF. In DNA form, the CDR3 reads TGTGCCAGCAGCCGAACAGGGTCTGGGGCCAACGTCCTGACTTTC. V and J are TRBV3-1 (or the pseudogene TRBV3-2) and TRBJ2-6, with D possibly matching TRBD1 (6 bases). Germline V gives CDR1 LGHDT, CDR2 YNNKEL (reference sequence). V was cut by 4 bases and J by 1 base, with 8 bases left in between. The CDR3 consists of 15 residues.